Listed below are T cell receptor beta chains from one sample, sequenced in a study of PD-L1 blockade in urothelial cancer. Profiling relied on immunoSEQ multiplex PCR, and the TCRdb table lists in-frame clones only, not all of them. Of about 72,000 clones detected, less than 90% appear once; the ten largest clones hold 4% to 6%. Specimen: PBMCs, collected around atezolizumab (anti-PD-L1) treatment. These receptors all stem from a man in his 70s with urothelial cancer. The CDR3 runs from the conserved cysteine through the conserved F or W. Fields, in order: clone size, D gene, V gene, J gene, CDR3 protein. The D gene is left open where the match is weak. Where a row states a size, it is once, few, many or the class of an expanded clone; other rows omit it.

size: NA
D: TRBD1
V: TRBV28
J: TRBJ1-6
CDR3: CASSRGDRGRGNSPLHF

size: few
D: NA
V: TRBV5-8
J: TRBJ2-1
CDR3: CASSQTSYNEQFF

size: NA
D: NA
V: TRBV10-3
J: TRBJ1-2
CDR3: CAITETGSPYGYTF

size: NA
D: NA
V: TRBV10-1
J: TRBJ2-2
CDR3: CASSPLVSGELFF

size: NA
D: TRBD1
V: TRBV18
J: TRBJ2-6
CDR3: CASSQLSGGATGANVLTF

size: NA
D: NA
V: TRBV5-1
J: TRBJ2-3
CDR3: CASSDGQTSTDTQYF

size: once
D: TRBD2
V: TRBV9
J: TRBJ2-2
CDR3: CASSVAGLAGGTGELFF

size: NA
D: NA
V: TRBV2
J: TRBJ2-3
CDR3: CASSGWSLGDTQYF

size: few
D: NA
V: TRBV7-8
J: TRBJ1-5
CDR3: CASSLIPPHNQPQHF

size: NA
D: NA
V: TRBV5-8
J: TRBJ2-1
CDR3: CASSLFSGSYNEQFF

size: NA
D: NA
V: TRBV19
J: TRBJ2-7
CDR3: CASSPSGLRQQYF

size: NA
D: NA
V: TRBV28
J: TRBJ2-1
CDR3: CRDLINEQFF